This TCR beta chain was retrieved from a study of control samples from healthy donors and cancer patients. This CDR3 region has 14 residues. Germline CDR1 is SGHRS and CDR2 is YFSETQ. Trimming pared 0 bases from V and 3 bases from J, leaving 6 bases between. Clones were sequenced by immunoSEQ multiplex PCR, and TCRdb holds only the in-frame ones, with some missing. Of approximately 230,000 clones listed, more than 65% are singletons. In this sample, this clone turned up a few times. The sample was PBMCs. The origin of this receptor is a woman aged 60-70 years with lung cancer. The V gene is TRBV5-1, the J gene TRBJ1-4; D ambiguous. CDR3 amino acids: CASSLASPNEKLFF. The CDR3 bases are TGCGCCAGCAGCTTGGCGAGTCCTAATGAAAAACTGTTTTTT.